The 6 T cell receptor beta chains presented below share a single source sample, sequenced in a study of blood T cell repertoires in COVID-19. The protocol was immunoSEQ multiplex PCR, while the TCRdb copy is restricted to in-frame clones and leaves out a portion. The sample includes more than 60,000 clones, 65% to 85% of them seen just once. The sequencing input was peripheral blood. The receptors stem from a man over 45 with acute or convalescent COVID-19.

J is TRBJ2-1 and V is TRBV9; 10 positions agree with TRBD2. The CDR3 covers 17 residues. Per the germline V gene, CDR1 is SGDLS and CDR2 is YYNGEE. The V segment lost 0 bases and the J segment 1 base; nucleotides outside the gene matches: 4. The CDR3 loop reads CASSVGASGSSYNEQFF. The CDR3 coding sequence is TGTGCCAGCAGCGTAGGGGCTAGCGGGAGTTCCTACAATGAGCAGTTCTTC.

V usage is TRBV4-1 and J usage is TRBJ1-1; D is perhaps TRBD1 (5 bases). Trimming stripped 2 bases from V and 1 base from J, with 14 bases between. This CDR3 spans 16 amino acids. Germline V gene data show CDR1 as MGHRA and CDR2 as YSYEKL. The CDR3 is CASSQIIQGGNTEAFF. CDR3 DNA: TGCGCCAGCAGCCAAATCATCCAGGGAGGGAACACTGAAGCTTTCTTT.

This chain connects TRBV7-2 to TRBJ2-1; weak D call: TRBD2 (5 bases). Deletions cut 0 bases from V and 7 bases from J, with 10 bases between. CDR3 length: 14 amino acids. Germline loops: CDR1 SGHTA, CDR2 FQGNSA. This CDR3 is CASSLAQSGNEQFF. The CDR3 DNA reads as TGTGCCAGCAGCTTAGCACAATCGGGGAATGAGCAGTTCTTC.

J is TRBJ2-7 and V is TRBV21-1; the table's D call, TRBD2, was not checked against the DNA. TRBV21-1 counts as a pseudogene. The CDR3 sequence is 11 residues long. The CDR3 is CASVETYEQYF. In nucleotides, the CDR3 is TGTGCCAGCGTAGAAACCTACGAGCAGTACTTC.

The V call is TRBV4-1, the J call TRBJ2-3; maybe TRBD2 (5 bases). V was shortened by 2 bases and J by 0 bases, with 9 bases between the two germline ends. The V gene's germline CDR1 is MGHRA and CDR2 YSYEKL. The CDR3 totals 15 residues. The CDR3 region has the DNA TGCGCCAGCAGCCAACAGCGGACTAGCACAGATACGCAGTATTTT. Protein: CASSQQRTSTDTQYF.

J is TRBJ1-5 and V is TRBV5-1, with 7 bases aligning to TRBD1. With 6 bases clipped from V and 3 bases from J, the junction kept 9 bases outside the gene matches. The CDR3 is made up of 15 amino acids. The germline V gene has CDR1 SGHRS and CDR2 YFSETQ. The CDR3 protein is CASKPGTEPNQPQHF. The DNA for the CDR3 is TGCGCCAGCAAACCGGGGACAGAGCCCAATCAGCCCCAGCATTTT.